The entry below gives a single TCR beta chain sequence along with its context. Its specific antigen is unknown. Base qualities are missing; no much larger clone stands one base away. The entry originates in a study of blood T cell repertoires in COVID-19 (dated by TCRdb to the early 2020s). Background on the whole study: Collaborator samples came from the United States, Italy and Spain and covered acute and convalescent phases of COVID-19. The prospective study material was composed of cDNA or gDNA derived from T cells, B-cell-depleted T cells, or PBMCs. The dataset comprised deeply sampled blood TCRbeta repertoires from subjects exposed to, actively infected with, or recovered from COVID-19. A freely available public database, intended as a resource for researchers studying the immune response to SARS-CoV-2, is where the repertoires were released. The samples were drawn from the first 160 participants of the ongoing ImmuneRACE study and from 950 to 1,500 subjects provided by 6 global collaborators. A de-identified subject ID, COVID-19 status, age in years and sex were almost always included in the sample metadata. HLA class I and class II types, where available, came from metadata supplied by the sample provider rather than from assay-based typing.

The investigation overall reported the following: The quantity of clinical and demographic metadata differed by source and by participant and was supplied without curation.

TCRbeta CDR3 regions were amplified from genomic DNA using the immunoSEQ Assay, a bias-controlled multiplex PCR. Processing in the source paper ran as follows. The number of nucleated cells in each sample was estimated by amplification of reference gene primers within the assay. To quantify the absolute abundance of each unique TCRbeta CDR3 rearrangement, sequence reads were collapsed and filtered. For each sample, productive Simpson clonality was calculated by taking the square root of Simpson's diversity index across productive rearrangements. TCRdb provides this immuneACCESS table in a form limited to in-frame rearrangements. Some clones are lacking; in checked studies, under half of them reflect an unresolved V gene, and why the rest are absent is not known. That table is the source of V, J and clone size, and D and trimming were worked out from the DNA. Here the sample has roughly 360,000 clones; approximately 87% occur a single time. More than 0.85% of the sample is held by the ten biggest clonotypes.

Enrolling through a virtual design, the prospective study's participants ranged in age from roughly 18 to 90 years and lived across more than 20 United States geographic areas. To assign participants to cohorts, the prospective study relied on clinical history that participants themselves reported in a screening survey and a study questionnaire. Each participant in the prospective study had whole blood, serum and a nasopharyngeal or oropharyngeal swab collected by mobile phlebotomists. Prospective study participants could optionally give additional blood draws and questionnaires over an approximately 2-month period. Blood samples from the prospective study were shipped frozen or at room temperature prior to DNA extraction. Based on the germline V gene (reference sequence), the CDR1 and CDR2 sequences are MNHEY and SMNVEV. The CDR3 contains 15 residues, cysteine and phenylalanine counted. The entry retains the CDR3 DNA only, 45 bases that are in frame from base 1. V and J are trimmed by 4 bases and 9 bases, and the gene matches miss 4 bases of the junction.

The chain links TRBV27 with TRBJ2-1; 15 bases in between match TRBD2. Sequences were obtained from PBMCs or T cells enriched from blood (not recorded which). The TCR sequence derives from a woman aged 25 to 39 with acute COVID-19. The DNA is as follows: TGTGCCAGCAGTTCCGGACTAGCGGGGGGGGGTGAGCAGTTCTTC. Its protein reads: CASSSGLAGGGEQFF.